The clone carrying this TCR beta chain was found many times. No antigen is known for it. Libraries of naive CD8 T cells were made from about 21,000 to 970,000 sorted cells. They used 10%, 30% or 50% RNA. The authors sorted naive CD8 T cells as CD8+CD4-CCR7+CD45RA+. This CDR3 contains 12 residues. V was cut by 4 bases and J by 8 bases, with 11 bases left in between. CDR1 is SEHNR, CDR2 FQNEAQ, per germline (reference sequence). The data originate from a study of molecular identifiers for immune sequencing clone quantification. Study results and caveats: Whereas naive cells kept under 1% of molecules in clones above 20 RNA copies, such clones held over 97% in effectors.

Previously described methods and listed TCR primers were used for bulk TCR libraries. In TCRdb, the PCR reads were re-called with MiXCR into one record per CDR3 protein. The sample holds some 320,000 distinct CDR3 sequences, around a fifth seen once. This rearrangement joins TRBV7-9 to TRBJ1-2; D ambiguous. Source material: naive CD8+ T cells from blood, with Jurkat cell RNA spiked in. The subset is: FACS-sorted CD8+CD4-CCR7+CD45RA+ naive T cells. This TCR was recovered from a human donor in good health. Some libraries in this study had Jurkat cell RNA spiked in. The CDR3 DNA sequence: TGTGCCAGCAGCTCAGACACGTCAGGCTACACCTTC. This translates into CASSSDTSGYTF.